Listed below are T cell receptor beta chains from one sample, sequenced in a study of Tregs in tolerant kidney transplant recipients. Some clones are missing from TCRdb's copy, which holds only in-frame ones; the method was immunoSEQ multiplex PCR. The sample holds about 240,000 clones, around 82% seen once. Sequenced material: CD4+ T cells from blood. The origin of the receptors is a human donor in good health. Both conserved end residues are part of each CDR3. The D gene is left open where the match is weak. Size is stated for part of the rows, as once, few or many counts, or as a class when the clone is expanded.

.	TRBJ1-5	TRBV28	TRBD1	TGTGCCAGCAGTTTACAGGGACAGGGGGCTACCCTTGAGCATTTT	CASSLQGQGATLEHF
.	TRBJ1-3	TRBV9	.	TGTGCCAGCAGCGTAGAGGGCAGGGTTTTATATTTT	CASSVEGRVLYF
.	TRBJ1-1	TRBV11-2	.	TGTGCCAGCGGCGCTGACAGGAACACTGAAGCTTTCTTT	CASGADRNTEAFF
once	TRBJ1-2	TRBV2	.	TGTGCCAGCAGTGAATGGGGGATCTATGGCTACACCTTC	CASSEWGIYGYTF
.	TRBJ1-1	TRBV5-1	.	TGCGCCAGCAGCTTGGTCAGGGCACACACTGAAGCTTTCTTT	CASSLVRAHTEAFF
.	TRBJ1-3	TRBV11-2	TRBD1	TGTGCCAGCAGCGGGACAGGCCGAAACACCATATATTTT	CASSGTGRNTIYF
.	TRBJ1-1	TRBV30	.	TGTGCCTGGACCCTGGACCTGAACACTGAAGCTTTCTTT	CAWTLDLNTEAFF
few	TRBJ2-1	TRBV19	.	TGTGCCAGTAGTATCCCCCCGGTTGATGAGCAGTTCTTC	CASSIPPVDEQFF
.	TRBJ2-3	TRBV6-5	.	TGTGCCAGCAGTTACTCACGGGACCCGGGTGATACGCAGTATTTT	CASSYSRDPGDTQYF
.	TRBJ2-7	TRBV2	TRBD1	TGTGCCAGCAGTTTCCCGAGATTGGGCGGGGACAGGGACTCCTACGAGCAGTACTTC	CASSFPRLGGDRDSYEQYF
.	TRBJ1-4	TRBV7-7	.	TGTGCTAGCAGCAGGGATCTTGAGGATGAAAAACTGTTTTTT	CASSRDLEDEKLFF
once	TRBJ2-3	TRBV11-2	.	TGTGCCAGCAGCTTGGGTAGCGGACATAGCACAGATACGCAGTATTTT	CASSLGSGHSTDTQYF
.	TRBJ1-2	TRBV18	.	TGTGCCAGCTCACCCCGCACCCCTGGGCAGGCCATTTATGGCTACACCTTC	CASSPRTPGQAIYGYTF
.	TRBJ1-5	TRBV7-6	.	TGTGCCAGCCTAAATCAGCCCCAGCATTTT	CASLNQPQHF
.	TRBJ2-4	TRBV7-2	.	TGTGCCAGCAGCTCAAGCGCTACTAGAGCCAAAAACATTCAGTACTTC	CASSSSATRAKNIQYF
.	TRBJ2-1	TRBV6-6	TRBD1	TGTGCCAGCAGCCCGGGACAGGGCCACAATGAGCAGTTCTTC	CASSPGQGHNEQFF
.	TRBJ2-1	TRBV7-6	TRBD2	TGTGCCAGCAGCTTAGGTACGGCTAGCGGGCAAAGATCCTACAATGAGCAGTTCTTC	CASSLGTASGQRSYNEQFF
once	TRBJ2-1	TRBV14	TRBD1	TGTGCCAGCAGCCAAGATATGGGTGACAGGGGGCGTCGTGAGCAGTTCTTC	CASSQDMGDRGRREQFF
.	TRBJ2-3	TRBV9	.	TGTGCCAGCAGCGTTACTCGAGATACGCAGTATTTT	CASSVTRDTQYF
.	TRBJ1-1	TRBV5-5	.	TGTGCCAGCAGCCAGGACAGTCTGGGTGAAGCTTTCTTT	CASSQDSLGEAFF
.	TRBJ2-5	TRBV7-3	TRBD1	TGTGCCAGCAGCCCGGGACAGGGGGCTAGGGAGACCCAGTACTTC	CASSPGQGARETQYF
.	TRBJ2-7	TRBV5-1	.	TGCGCCAGCAGCTTGGTGGGTCCGGCAGAGTACGAGCAGTACTTC	CASSLVGPAEYEQYF
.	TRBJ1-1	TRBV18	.	TGTGCCAGCTCACCACAGGGAGTGAACACTGAAGCTTTCTTT	CASSPQGVNTEAFF
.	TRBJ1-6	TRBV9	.	TGTGCCAGCAGCCCCCATGCCCAGTCGGCCGAAATCCACTTT	CASSPHAQSAEIHF
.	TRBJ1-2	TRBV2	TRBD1	TGTGCCAGCACGTTACAGGGGAAAGGCTACACCTTC	CASTLQGKGYTF
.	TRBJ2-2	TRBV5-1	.	TGCGCCAGCTACACCGGGGCCGGGGAGCTGTTTTTT	CASYTGAGELFF
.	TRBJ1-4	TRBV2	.	TGTGCCAGCAGTCCGAGACTCCCGGGACTTATGGAAAAACTGTTTTTT	CASSPRLPGLMEKLFF
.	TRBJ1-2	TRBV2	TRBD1	TGTGCCAGCAGGGGACAGGGACGGAATGGCTACACCTTC	CASRGQGRNGYTF
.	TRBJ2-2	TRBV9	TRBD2	TGTGCCAGCAGCGTAGGCGGGAGCGTCGGGGAGCTGTTTTTT	CASSVGGSVGELFF
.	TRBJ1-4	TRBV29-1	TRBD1	TGCAGCGTTAGCGGACAGGGGACGGAAAAACTGTTTTTT	CSVSGQGTEKLFF
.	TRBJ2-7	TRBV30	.	TGTGCCTGGAGTGTACGCTACGAGCAGTACTTC	CAWSVRYEQYF
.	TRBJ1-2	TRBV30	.	TGTGCCTGGAGGGACCCGGGTTACTGGAGCTATGGCTACACCTTC	CAWRDPGYWSYGYTF
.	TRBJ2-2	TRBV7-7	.	TGTGCCAGCAGCTTGGCTACCGGGGAGCTGTTTTTT	CASSLATGELFF
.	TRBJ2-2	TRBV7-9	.	TGTGCCAGCAGCTTTTGGACGGGTGACACCGGGGAGCTGTTTTTT	CASSFWTGDTGELFF
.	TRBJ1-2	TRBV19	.	TGTGCCAGTAGAGAGAACTATGGCTACACCTTC	CASRENYGYTF
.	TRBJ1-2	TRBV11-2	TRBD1	TGTGCCAGCAGCAGTTGGACAGGGCGGTATGGCTACACCTTC	CASSSWTGRYGYTF
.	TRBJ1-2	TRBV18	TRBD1	TGTGCCAGCTCACCAGTCACAGGGGGAGGCTATGGCTACACCTTC	CASSPVTGGGYGYTF
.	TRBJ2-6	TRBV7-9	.	TGTGCCAGCAGCTTAGACAGGTTTGGGGCCAACGTCCTGACTTTC	CASSLDRFGANVLTF
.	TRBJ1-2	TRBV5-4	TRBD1	TGTGCCAGCAGCTCCGGACAGGGGCTGGACTACACCTTC	CASSSGQGLDYTF
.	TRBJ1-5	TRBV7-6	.	TGTGCCAGCAGCTTAGGAGGAAGGATGAGCAATCAGCCCCAGCATTTT	CASSLGGRMSNQPQHF
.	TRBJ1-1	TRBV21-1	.	TGTGCCAGCAGCAAAGAAGAGAGACAGAACACTGAAGCTTTCTTT	CASSKEERQNTEAFF
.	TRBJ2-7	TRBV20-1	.	TGCAGTGCTAGACAGGTTCTCGAGCAGTACTTC	CSARQVLEQYF
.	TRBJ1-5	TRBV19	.	TGTGCCAGTAGTATCGATCTACAGCCCCAGCATTTT	CASSIDLQPQHF
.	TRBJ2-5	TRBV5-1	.	TGCGCCAGCAGCCTCGGGACACAAGAGACCCAGTACTTC	CASSLGTQETQYF
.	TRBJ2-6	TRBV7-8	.	TGTGCCAGCAGCTTAGTCTCGGGTTCTGGGGCCAACGTCCTGACTTTC	CASSLVSGSGANVLTF
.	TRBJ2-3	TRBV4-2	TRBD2	TGTGCCAGCAGCCAAGCCTACCTTAGCGGGAGAACCACAGATACGCAGTATTTT	CASSQAYLSGRTTDTQYF
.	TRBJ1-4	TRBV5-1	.	TGCGCCAGCAGTTATTCCGGGGTTAATGAAAAACTGTTTTTT	CASSYSGVNEKLFF
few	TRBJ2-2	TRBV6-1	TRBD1	TGTGCCAGCAGCTCTGGACAGGGGGCCGGGGAGCTGTTTTTT	CASSSGQGAGELFF
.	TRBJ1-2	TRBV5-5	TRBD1	TGTGCCAGCAGCTTGATGGGACAGGGGGCGTGGGGCTACACCTTC	CASSLMGQGAWGYTF
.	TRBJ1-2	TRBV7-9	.	TGTGCCAGCAGCTATCTCGGGGGTTCCTATGGCTACACCTTC	CASSYLGGSYGYTF
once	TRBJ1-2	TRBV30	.	TGTGCCTGGACCACTTCCCCGCTTATGGGAAACTATGGCTACACCTTC	CAWTTSPLMGNYGYTF
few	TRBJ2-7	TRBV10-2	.	TGCGCCAGCAGTGAGTCCTCGGGGGGCGGGCAGTACTTC	CASSESSGGGQYF
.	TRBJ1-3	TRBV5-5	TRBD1	TGTGCCAGCAGCACTGGACAGGTCATCTCTGGAAACACCATATATTTT	CASSTGQVISGNTIYF
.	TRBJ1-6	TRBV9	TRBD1	TGTGCCAGCAGCGTAGGAGGGGGCGATAATTCACCCCTCCACTTT	CASSVGGGDNSPLHF
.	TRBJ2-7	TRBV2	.	TGTGCCAGCATACAGTACCGAGAGCAGTACTTC	CASIQYREQYF
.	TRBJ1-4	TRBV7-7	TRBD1	TGTGCCAGCAGCTGGGAGGAGAAGGGGGCGGAAAAACTGTTTTTT	CASSWEEKGAEKLFF
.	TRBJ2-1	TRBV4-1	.	TGCGCCAGCAGCCAGCAACAGTTAAGCTCCTACAATGAGCAGTTCTTC	CASSQQQLSSYNEQFF
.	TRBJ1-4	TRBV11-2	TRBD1	TGTGCCAGCAGCTCCAGAGAGAGGGACAGGAGAACGAATGAAAAACTGTTTTTT	CASSSRERDRRTNEKLFF